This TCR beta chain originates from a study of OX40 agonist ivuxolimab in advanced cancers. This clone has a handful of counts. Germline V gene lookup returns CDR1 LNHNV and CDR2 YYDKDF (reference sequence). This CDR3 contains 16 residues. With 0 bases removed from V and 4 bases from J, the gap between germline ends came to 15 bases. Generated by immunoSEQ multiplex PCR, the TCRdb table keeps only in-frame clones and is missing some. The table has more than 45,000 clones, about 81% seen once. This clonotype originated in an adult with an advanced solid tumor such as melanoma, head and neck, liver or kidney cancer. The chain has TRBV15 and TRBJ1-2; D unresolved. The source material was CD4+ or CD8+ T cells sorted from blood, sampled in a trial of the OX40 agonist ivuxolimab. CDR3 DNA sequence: TGTGCCACCAGCAGAGAAAGGCAGGACGACCTCTATGGCTACACCTTC. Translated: CATSRERQDDLYGYTF.